The table lists the clone carrying this TCR beta chain with many counts. Its specificity is not known. This sample was taken from a study of response to subunit inactivated influenza vaccine. Study findings and constraints: Every seasonal influenza vaccination brings in few new T cells, the authors suggested.

TCRdb re-called the RT-PCR reads with MiXCR, one entry per CDR3 protein. Among approximately 570,000 distinct CDR3 sequences listed, roughly 8.2% were seen once. The germline V gene encodes CDR1 LGHNA and CDR2 YNFKEQ. The junction had 7 bases not matched to a gene; V was cut back by 7 bases and J by 6 bases. This CDR3 is built from 14 residues. The chain has TRBV4-2 and TRBJ2-1, with 9 bases lining up with TRBD1. This receptor was identified in a man in his fifties or sixties who received an inactivated influenza vaccine. Source: PBMCs from blood, taken roughly 24 months after vaccination. The CDR3 region is CASTLGTGSNEQFF. The CDR3 region has the DNA TGTGCCAGCACCCTCGGGACAGGGAGCAATGAGCAGTTCTTC.